One sample yielded the 30 T cell receptor beta chains listed below, sequenced in a study of blood T cell repertoires in COVID-19. Repertoires were generated with immunoSEQ multiplex PCR, while TCRdb's copy carries only in-frame clones and drops some. Of 400,000 to 450,000 clones listed, around 88% are singletons. Material for sequencing was peripheral blood. Receptor source: a woman in her forties or fifties with COVID-19, enrolled during active disease.

The chain combines TRBV5-1 with TRBJ2-1; TRBD1 matches 8 bases. The CDR3 has 13 residues. V was pared by 2 bases and J by 6 bases, with 1 base of the junction left unmatched. CDR1 and CDR2 (germline): SGHRS, YFSETQ. The CDR3: CASSFTGGNEQFF. The CDR3 DNA is TGCGCCAGCAGCTTTACAGGGGGCAATGAGCAGTTCTTC. Based on the CDR3 plus reference TRBV5-1 and TRBJ2-1, the full variable domain is KAGVTQTPRYLIKTRGQQVTLSCSPISGHRSVSWYQQTPGQGLQFLFEYFSETQRNKGNFPGRFSGRQFSNSRSEMNVSTLELGDSALYLCASSFTGGNEQFFGPGTRLTVL.

This clone was seen a single time. CDR3 nucleotide sequence: TGTGCTAGTGGTCTTAGTTACGAGCAGTTCTTC. This gives the protein CASGLSYEQFF. The J gene is TRBJ2-1, the V gene TRBV12-5, with D unresolved. The CDR3 is made up of 11 amino acids. Germline-derived CDR1 and CDR2 are LGHNT and FRNRAP. V gave up 5 bases and J gave up 10 bases, with 9 bases separating them. Variable domain in full (rest from reference TRBV12-5 and TRBJ2-1): DARVTQTPRHKVTEMGQEVTMRCQPILGHNTVFWYRQTMMQGLELLAYFRNRAPLDDSGMPKDRFSAEMPDATLATLKIQPSEPRDSAVYFCASGLSYEQFFGPGTRLTVL.

V gene TRBV5-3 combines with J gene TRBJ1-1, with TRBD1 matching over 7 bases. TRBV5-3 is an open reading frame whose function is uncertain. J lost 1 base, V lost 4 bases, and 7 bases had no gene match. This CDR3 is 15 amino acids long. CDR3 residues: CARSTHRGPNTEAFF. CDR3 sequence (DNA): TGTGCCAGAAGCACCCACAGGGGTCCGAACACTGAAGCTTTCTTT.

The chain is built from TRBV6-6 and TRBJ1-5; D may be TRBD1 (6 bases). Per the germline V gene, CDR1 is MNHNY and CDR2 is SVGAGI (reference sequence). This CDR3 is built from 12 residues. Between the trimmed V and J ends, which lost 8 bases and 6 bases, there was a span of 11 bases. The CDR3 nucleotides read TGTGCCAGCGGGGGCGAGGGTCAGCCCCAGCATTTT. This codes for CASGGEGQPQHF.

The chain uses TRBV2 and TRBJ2-1, with TRBD2 identical over 9 bases. Germline V gene data show CDR1 as SNHLY and CDR2 as FYNNEI. The V and J ends lost 5 bases and 4 bases, in that order; junction bases with no gene match: 6. The CDR3 spans 15 residues. The CDR3: CASSLTSGAYNEQFF. In DNA, the CDR3 is TGTGCCAGCAGTTTGACTAGCGGCGCTTACAATGAGCAGTTCTTC.

This chain links TRBV7-8 with TRBJ2-2; possibly TRBD1 for D (5 bases). Between the trimmed V and J ends, which lost 1 base and 4 bases, there was a span of 13 bases. The germline CDR1 and CDR2 sequences are SGHVS and FQNEAQ. The CDR3 sequence is 16 residues long. DNA for the CDR3: TGTGCCAGCAGCTTAGTTCGCAGGGCCAGCACCGGGGAGCTGTTTTTT. Amino acid sequence: CASSLVRRASTGELFF.

This chain links TRBV6-6 with TRBJ1-5; D not resolved. Germline values: CDR1 MNHNY, CDR2 SVGAGI (reference sequence). V was cut by 4 bases and J by 7 bases, with 17 bases left in between. The CDR3 runs 15 residues. CDR3 nucleotides: TGTGCCAGCAGTTCCGGTAGCCCTCACAACCAGCCCCAGCATTTT. This translates into CASSSGSPHNQPQHF.

The chain links TRBV5-5 to TRBJ1-2; TRBD1 agrees at 11 bases. J gave up 8 bases and V 4 bases, and 7 bases lay outside the gene matches. Germline V gene sequence: CDR1 SGHKS, CDR2 YYEKEE (reference sequence). The CDR3 consists of 14 residues. Written as DNA, the CDR3 is TGTGCCAGCAGCGGGCTGGACAGGGGGCTAGGCTACACCTTC. Residues: CASSGLDRGLGYTF.

The chain links TRBV6-5 to TRBJ2-3; D uncertain. V lost 5 bases and J lost 5, with 11 bases in between. This CDR3 has 13 amino acids. Germline CDR1 MNHEY, CDR2 SVGAGI. The chain's CDR3 is CASSPGQGDTQYF. The CDR3, as DNA: TGTGCCAGCAGTCCAGGCCAAGGAGATACGCAGTATTTT.

The chain recombines TRBV30 with TRBJ2-7, with 8 bases fitting TRBD2. CDR3 length equals 15 residues. Looked up from germline, CDR1 is GTSNPN and CDR2 is SVGIG (reference sequence). V lost 2 bases, J lost 2 bases, and 8 bases stayed unmatched. CDR3 protein: CAWSPYGTRTYEQYF. CDR3 nucleotide sequence: TGTGCCTGGAGTCCCTACGGGACTAGAACCTACGAGCAGTACTTC.

This clone was counted once. The chain combines TRBV3-1 (or the pseudogene TRBV3-2) with TRBJ2-1; 7 bases align to TRBD1. This CDR3 has 15 amino acids. Germline-derived CDR1 and CDR2 are LGHDT and YNNKEL (reference sequence). V dropped 0 bases and J dropped 8; count of bases not matched to a gene: 7. The CDR3 loop reads CASSQDADRIDEQFF. The DNA of the CDR3 is TGTGCCAGCAGCCAAGATGCGGACAGGATCGATGAGCAGTTCTTC.

This chain links TRBV28 with TRBJ1-4; D gene uncertain. This CDR3 comprises 12 residues. Trimming removed 2 bases at V and 14 bases at J, with 12 bases between. From germline, CDR1 is MDHEN and CDR2 SYDVKM. The CDR3 protein is CASSLSEVRLFF. CDR3 DNA: TGTGCCAGCAGTTTAAGTGAAGTGAGGCTGTTTTTT.

This chain links TRBV28 with TRBJ2-1; 11 nucleotides match TRBD1. The ends lost 2 bases at V and 9 bases at J; junction bases unmatched: 6. The germline gives CDR1 MDHEN, CDR2 SYDVKM. The CDR3 extends over 15 amino acids. The CDR3 nucleotides read TGTGCCAGCAGTTTAGGGACAGGGGGATCGGGTGAGCAGTTCTTC. Translation gives CASSLGTGGSGEQFF.

This sequence joins TRBV6-6 and TRBJ2-1; D is possibly TRBD1 (6 bases). V was shortened by 2 bases and J by 10 bases, with 15 bases between the two germline ends. The CDR3 extends over 14 amino acids. The germline gives CDR1 MNHNY, CDR2 SVGAGI (reference sequence). The DNA of the CDR3 is TGTGCCAGCAGTTACACCCCACCCCAGGGGGAGCAGTTCTTC. It encodes CASSYTPPQGEQFF.

This sequence joins TRBV5-1 and TRBJ2-5; 8 nucleotides agree with TRBD2. The V gene's germline CDR1 is SGHRS and CDR2 YFSETQ. The V segment lost 7 bases and the J segment 3 bases; nucleotides outside the gene matches: 8. The CDR3 is 14 amino acids. This chain's CDR3 is CASRYRGGEETQYF. CDR3 coding DNA: TGCGCCAGCCGATATCGGGGGGGCGAAGAGACCCAGTACTTC.

This chain joins TRBV4-2 and TRBJ2-3; D is possibly TRBD2 (6 bases). CDR3 length: 16 amino acids. The V gene's germline CDR1 is LGHNA and CDR2 YNFKEQ. Trimming cost V 0 bases and J 11 bases, with 21 bases left between them. This CDR3 reads CASSQDMGKPGGEQYF. The CDR3 DNA sequence: TGTGCCAGCAGCCAAGATATGGGGAAACCCGGGGGAGAGCAGTATTTT.

This clone turned up a few times. The V and J genes are TRBV28 and TRBJ1-5; D is possibly TRBD1 (6 bases). CDR1 MDHEN and CDR2 SYDVKM come from the germline V gene. Deletions cut 6 bases from V and 5 bases from J, with 11 bases between. This CDR3 has 13 amino acids. The chain's CDR3 is CASREQGYQPQHF. The CDR3 DNA reads TGTGCCAGCAGAGAACAGGGTTATCAGCCCCAGCATTTT.

The chain is built from TRBV30 and TRBJ1-5; D is undetermined. Per the germline V gene, CDR1 is GTSNPN and CDR2 is SVGIG (reference sequence). The CDR3 contains 13 residues. The CDR3 DNA reads as TGTGGGATGTCTGACATGAGCAATCAGCCCCAGCATTTT. Its protein is CGMSDMSNQPQHF.

This clone was seen only a few times. V and J are TRBV5-4 and TRBJ1-3; D is uncertain. Trimming took 2 bases from V and 2 from J, leaving 5 bases between them. From germline, CDR1 is SGHNT and CDR2 YYREEE (reference sequence). The CDR3 runs to 13 residues. CDR3 sequence: CASSFSTGNTIYF. As DNA, the CDR3 is TGTGCCAGCAGCTTTAGTACTGGAAACACCATATATTTT.

This chain joins TRBV7-2 and TRBJ1-4, with D hard to call. The germline CDR1 and CDR2 sequences are SGHTA and FQGNSA. CDR3 length equals 16 residues. Trimming left V 4 bases short and J 5 bases short, with 17 bases between. CDR3 bases: TGTGCCAGCAGCTCTGGTTACAGAGATCCGAATGAAAAACTGTTTTTT. Translated, it gives CASSSGYRDPNEKLFF.

V and J are TRBV3-1 (or the pseudogene TRBV3-2) and TRBJ1-2; the D gene is possibly TRBD1 (6 bases). Trimming pared 6 bases from V and 2 bases from J, leaving 22 bases between. This CDR3 is built from 17 residues. Germline CDR1 is LGHDT and CDR2 is YNNKEL (reference sequence). Here the CDR3 reads CASSHGTSAIQNYGYTF. Here the CDR3 DNA reads TGTGCCAGCAGTCACGGGACATCGGCAATTCAGAACTATGGCTACACCTTC.

The CDR3 DNA reads TGTGCCAGCAGCCAAGATCGTGACGGGGGGACCACAGATACGCAGTATTTT. It specifies CASSQDRDGGTTDTQYF. The genes are TRBV3-1 (or the pseudogene TRBV3-2) and TRBJ2-3, with 7 positions matching TRBD2. The CDR3 spans 17 residues. Germline lookup yields CDR1 LGHDT and CDR2 YNNKEL (reference sequence). V lost 0 bases and J lost 2; bases outside the gene matches: 8.

This chain connects TRBV5-4 to TRBJ1-2; TRBD1 agrees at 12 bases. Per germline, CDR1 SGHNT and CDR2 YYREEE (reference sequence). Trimming cost V 4 bases and J 7 bases; bases outside gene matches: 8. The CDR3 has 15 residues. CDR3 residues: CASSTRDRGLGGYTF. The CDR3, as DNA: TGTGCCAGCAGCACCCGGGACAGGGGGCTCGGTGGCTACACCTTC.

The chain links TRBV19 to TRBJ2-3; maybe TRBD2 (6 bases). This CDR3 contains 12 residues. The ends were cut back, 3 bases at V and 14 bases at J, with 15 bases in the middle. Germline CDR1 is LNHDA and CDR2 is SQIVND (reference sequence). Here the CDR3 DNA reads TGTGCCAGTAGTATCCGGGACTCCCAAGTGTATTTT. As protein: CASSIRDSQVYF. The whole variable domain, filled in from reference TRBV19 and TRBJ2-3, reads DGGITQSPKYLFRKEGQNVTLSCEQNLNHDAMYWYRQDPGQGLRLIYYSQIVNDFQKGDIAEGYSVSREKKESFPLTVTSAQKNPTAFYLCASSIRDSQVYFGPGTRLTVL.

The rearrangement joins TRBV6-5 to TRBJ1-2; 8 positions match TRBD1. The V and J ends lost 7 bases and 8 bases, in that order; junction bases with no gene match: 9. Germline-derived CDR1 and CDR2 are MNHEY and SVGAGI. This CDR3 is 13 amino acids long. CDR3 sequence: CASTQDRVDGYTF. CDR3 DNA sequence: TGTGCCAGCACCCAGGACAGGGTAGACGGCTACACCTTC.

The chain couples TRBV10-2 to TRBJ1-1; 10 bases are a match to TRBD1. The CDR3 has 13 residues. V lost 8 bases, J lost 4 bases, and 4 bases stayed unmatched. CDR1 is WSHSY and CDR2 is SAAADI in the germline V gene. CDR3 amino acids: CASGTGEVTEAFF. Here the CDR3 DNA reads TGCGCCAGCGGGACAGGGGAGGTCACTGAAGCTTTCTTT.

V usage is TRBV19 and J usage is TRBJ1-5; D possibly corresponds to TRBD1 (5 bases). From germline, CDR1 is LNHDA and CDR2 SQIVND (reference sequence). The CDR3 runs to 14 residues. V dropped 7 bases and J dropped 1 base, with 11 bases sitting between them. The CDR3 coding sequence is TGTGCCAGTACGGGGGTGTACAGCAATCAGCCCCAGCATTTT. It encodes CASTGVYSNQPQHF.

The chain combines TRBV5-1 with TRBJ2-2; TRBD1 aligns across 8 bases. CDR1 SGHRS and CDR2 YFSETQ come from the germline V gene. With 0 bases clipped from V and 6 bases from J, the junction kept 4 bases outside the gene matches. The length of the CDR3 is 15 residues. The CDR3 loop reads CASSLGQGLSGELFF. As DNA, the CDR3 is TGCGCCAGCAGCTTGGGACAGGGGTTATCCGGGGAGCTGTTTTTT.

The chain has TRBV29-1 and TRBJ1-1; perhaps TRBD1 as D (5 bases). V gave up 4 bases and J gave up 5 bases, with 14 bases separating them. The germline V gene encodes CDR1 SQVTM and CDR2 ANQGSEA. There are 13 residues in the CDR3. DNA of the CDR3: TGCAGCGTTGCAACCCAGGGTGGGACTGAAGCTTTCTTT. Residues: CSVATQGGTEAFF.

On this clone itself: The sample contains more than one DNA sequence encoding this CDR3. The chain couples TRBV2 to TRBJ1-5; TRBD1 is a possible D gene (5 bases). V dropped 3 bases and J dropped 1 base, with 10 bases sitting between them. From germline, CDR1 is SNHLY and CDR2 FYNNEI. The CDR3 length is 15 residues. The CDR3 reads CASSEGGGSNQPQHF. The DNA for the CDR3 is TGTGCCAGCAGTGAGGGGGGAGGAAGCAATCAGCCCCAGCATTTT.